Presented here are 9 T cell receptor beta chains from one specimen sequenced in a study of OX40 agonist ivuxolimab in advanced cancers. The repertoire was sequenced with immunoSEQ multiplex PCR; TCRdb's copy has only in-frame clones and lacks some. Here the sample spans about 82,000 clones, 85% to 90% being singletons. The specimen was CD4+ or CD8+ T cells sorted from blood, collected in a trial of the OX40 agonist ivuxolimab. These receptors originate from an adult with an advanced solid tumor such as melanoma, head and neck, liver or kidney cancer.

This clone was seen a handful of times. As DNA, the CDR3 is TGTGCCAGCAGCATGCGACAGGGTAGTATCAATGAGCAGTTCTTC. Protein: CASSMRQGSINEQFF. This sequence joins TRBV5-4 and TRBJ2-1; TRBD1 matches 7 bases. Unmatched junction bases numbered 10, after V lost 4 bases and J lost 6 bases. The length of the CDR3 is 15 residues. Germline assignment: CDR1 SGHNT and CDR2 YYREEE (reference sequence).

The genes are TRBV6-4 and TRBJ2-3, with 8 bases identical to TRBD2. The V and J ends lost 5 bases and 3 bases, in that order; junction bases with no gene match: 10. The length of the CDR3 is 16 residues. Germline V lookup: CDR1 MRHNA, CDR2 SNTAGT. Here the CDR3 DNA reads TGTGCCAGCAGTCCTATCAGCGGGAGTGGGACAGATACGCAGTATTTT. This translates into CASSPISGSGTDTQYF.

The chain is built from TRBV5-6 and TRBJ2-5; 7 bases align to TRBD2. The CDR3 is made up of 13 amino acids. V gave up 4 bases and J gave up 5 bases; unmatched junction bases: 5. Germline CDR1 reads SGHDT; CDR2 reads YYEEEE. CDR3 region: CASSAGLRETQYF. The CDR3 DNA is TGTGCCAGCAGCGCGGGACTAAGGGAGACCCAGTACTTC.

This clone was picked up one time. The genes are TRBV28 and TRBJ2-5; the D is unclear. Trimming stripped 6 bases from V and 5 bases from J, with 10 bases between. The germline V gene has CDR1 MDHEN and CDR2 SYDVKM. The CDR3 covers 12 residues. The CDR3 is CASRIALETQYF. CDR3 sequence (DNA): TGTGCCAGCAGAATAGCCTTGGAGACCCAGTACTTC.

The V gene is TRBV28, the J gene TRBJ1-3, with TRBD1 identical over 8 bases. Looked up from germline, CDR1 is MDHEN and CDR2 is SYDVKM. After removal of 4 bases from V and 0 bases from J, the junction contained 5 bases not matched to a gene. The CDR3 totals 16 residues. Here the CDR3 DNA reads TGTGCCAGCAGTTCAGGACAGGGCAACTCTGGAAACACCATATATTTT. Translating it yields CASSSGQGNSGNTIYF.

The chain is built from TRBV28 and TRBJ2-5, with 10 bases identical to TRBD2. Germline V gives CDR1 MDHEN, CDR2 SYDVKM. J was trimmed by 2 bases and V by 3 bases; bases with no gene match: 9. The CDR3 covers 17 residues. The CDR3 sequence: CASSFRLAGVRQETQYF. In DNA form, the CDR3 reads TGTGCCAGCAGTTTCAGGCTAGCGGGAGTGAGGCAAGAGACCCAGTACTTC. The whole variable domain, remainder taken from reference TRBV28 and TRBJ2-5, is DVKVTQSSRYLVKRTGEKVFLECVQDMDHENMFWYRQDPGLGLRLIYFSYDVKMKEKGDIPEGYSVSREKKERFSLILESASTNQTSMYLCASSFRLAGVRQETQYFGPGTRLLVL.

The V and J genes are TRBV6-1 and TRBJ2-3; D gene ambiguous. Germline CDR1 MNHNS, CDR2 SASEGT. The ends were cut back, 1 base at V and 6 bases at J, with 14 bases in the middle. This CDR3 is 15 amino acids long. The chain's CDR3 is CASSEGLNGWDTQYF. The DNA of the CDR3 is TGTGCCAGCAGTGAAGGGTTGAACGGGTGGGATACGCAGTATTTT.

J is TRBJ2-7 and V is TRBV19, with D possibly TRBD1 on 6 matching bases. Germline assignment: CDR1 LNHDA and CDR2 SQIVND (reference sequence). V dropped 5 bases and J dropped 6 bases, with 17 bases sitting between them. The CDR3 length is 14 residues. CDR3 in amino acids: CASSPKTGWGEQYF. DNA for the CDR3: TGTGCCAGTAGTCCCAAGACAGGATGGGGCGAGCAGTACTTC.

The sample holds a few counts of this clone. The chain has TRBV19 and TRBJ1-1; 8 bases fit TRBD1. The junction had 6 bases not matched to a gene; V was cut back by 9 bases and J by 3 bases. The CDR3 consists of 13 residues. Germline CDR1 LNHDA, CDR2 SQIVND (reference sequence). The CDR3 nucleotides read TGTGCCAGCAAAGGACAGGGCGACACTGAAGCTTTCTTT. This gives the protein CASKGQGDTEAFF.